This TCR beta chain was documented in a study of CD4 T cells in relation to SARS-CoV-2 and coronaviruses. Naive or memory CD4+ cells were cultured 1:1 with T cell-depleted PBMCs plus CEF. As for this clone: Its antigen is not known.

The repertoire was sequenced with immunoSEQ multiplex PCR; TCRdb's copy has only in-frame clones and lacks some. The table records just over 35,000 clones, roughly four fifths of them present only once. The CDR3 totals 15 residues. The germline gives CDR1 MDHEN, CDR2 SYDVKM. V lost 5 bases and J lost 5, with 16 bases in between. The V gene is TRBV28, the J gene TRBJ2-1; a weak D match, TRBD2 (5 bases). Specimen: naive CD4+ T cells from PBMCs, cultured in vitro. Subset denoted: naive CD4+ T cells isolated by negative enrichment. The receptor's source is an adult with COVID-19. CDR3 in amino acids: CASSPRNGGNNEQFF. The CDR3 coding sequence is TGTGCCAGCAGTCCACGTAACGGAGGAAACAATGAGCAGTTCTTC.